This is a list of T cell receptor beta chains from one sample in a study of blood T cell repertoires in COVID-19. Generated by immunoSEQ multiplex PCR, the TCRdb table keeps only in-frame clones and is missing some. The sample records 450,000 to 500,000 clones, approximately 83% being singletons. The sample taken for sequencing was peripheral blood. Receptor source: a human donor in a cohort sampled during active COVID-19. Each CDR3 is given with its conserved first and last residue. D genes are given only for firm matches. Size tells how often a clone was seen (once, few, many) or the class of an expanded clone, and some rows leave it out.

abundance: .; j_gene: TRBJ2-5; d_gene: TRBD2; v_gene: TRBV3-1/TRBV3-2; CDR3nt: TGTGCCAGCAGCCAAGATAGGGGACTAGCGGGAGAGTGGGAGACCCAGTACTTC; CDR3aa: CASSQDRGLAGEWETQYF
abundance: .; j_gene: TRBJ1-2; d_gene: TRBD1; v_gene: TRBV30; CDR3nt: TGTGCCTGGAATGACAGGGGAGGCAAGGATGGCTACACCTTC; CDR3aa: CAWNDRGGKDGYTF
abundance: .; j_gene: TRBJ1-2; d_gene: .; v_gene: TRBV27; CDR3nt: TGTGCCAGCAGTTCCCTCACAGGATTTATAAACTATGGCTACACCTTC; CDR3aa: CASSSLTGFINYGYTF
abundance: .; j_gene: TRBJ1-5; d_gene: .; v_gene: TRBV27; CDR3nt: TGTGCCAGCAGTTCTCGTATCTCTAATCAGCCCCAGCATTTT; CDR3aa: CASSSRISNQPQHF
abundance: .; j_gene: TRBJ2-7; d_gene: TRBD2; v_gene: TRBV7-2; CDR3nt: TGTGCCAGCAGCGGACTAGCGGGAGGTCGGGAGCAGTACTTC; CDR3aa: CASSGLAGGREQYF
abundance: .; j_gene: TRBJ2-1; d_gene: TRBD2; v_gene: TRBV6-4; CDR3nt: TGTGCCAGCTCGCGGGAGAGCGATTCTGATGAGCAGTTCTTC; CDR3aa: CASSRESDSDEQFF
abundance: .; j_gene: TRBJ1-4; d_gene: TRBD1; v_gene: TRBV27; CDR3nt: TGTGCCAGCAGTCGCCGGACAGGGGGCTTTGAAAAACTGTTTTTT; CDR3aa: CASSRRTGGFEKLFF
abundance: .; j_gene: TRBJ1-1; d_gene: .; v_gene: TRBV6-5; CDR3nt: TGTGCCAGCAGTTACCTCAGTGCGGGTGAAGCTTTCTTT; CDR3aa: CASSYLSAGEAFF
abundance: .; j_gene: TRBJ2-3; d_gene: .; v_gene: TRBV19; CDR3nt: TGTGCCAGTAGTAATCTCCGGGGAAATACGCAGTATTTT; CDR3aa: CASSNLRGNTQYF
abundance: .; j_gene: TRBJ2-2; d_gene: TRBD2; v_gene: TRBV3-1/TRBV3-2; CDR3nt: TGTGCCAGCAGCCAAGATGCGGCGACTAGCGGGAGAAAAAGGGAGCTGTTTTTT; CDR3aa: CASSQDAATSGRKRELFF
abundance: .; j_gene: TRBJ1-2; d_gene: .; v_gene: TRBV7-9; CDR3nt: TGTGCCAGCAGCTTAGACAGCCAGCTGAACTATGGCTACACCTTC; CDR3aa: CASSLDSQLNYGYTF
abundance: .; j_gene: TRBJ1-1; d_gene: TRBD1; v_gene: TRBV2; CDR3nt: TGTGCCAGCAGGGACAGGTCCGGGAACACTGAAGCTTTCTTT; CDR3aa: CASRDRSGNTEAFF
abundance: .; j_gene: TRBJ1-5; d_gene: .; v_gene: TRBV7-9; CDR3nt: TGTGCCAGCAGCTTAGTGGGGCCACAGGGAGAGCAGCCCCAGCATTTT; CDR3aa: CASSLVGPQGEQPQHF
abundance: .; j_gene: TRBJ2-2; d_gene: .; v_gene: TRBV4-3; CDR3nt: TGCGCCAGCAGCCAAGCTTGGGGCAGCACCGGGGAGCTGTTTTTT; CDR3aa: CASSQAWGSTGELFF
abundance: once; j_gene: TRBJ1-2; d_gene: .; v_gene: TRBV21-1; CDR3nt: TGTGCCAGCATCTCCCAGCGCCTCTATGGCTACACCTTC; CDR3aa: CASISQRLYGYTF
abundance: .; j_gene: TRBJ1-5; d_gene: .; v_gene: TRBV4-1; CDR3nt: TGCGCCAGCACCGAGTCACGAGGACAGCTCGGTCAGCCCCAGCATTTT; CDR3aa: CASTESRGQLGQPQHF
abundance: .; j_gene: TRBJ2-7; d_gene: TRBD1; v_gene: TRBV28; CDR3nt: TGTGCCAGCAGTCCCTCGGGGACAGGGACCTACGAGCAGTACTTC; CDR3aa: CASSPSGTGTYEQYF
abundance: .; j_gene: TRBJ2-7; d_gene: .; v_gene: TRBV27; CDR3nt: TGTGCCAGCAAACCCAGCGGACGGTCCTACGAGCAGTACTTC; CDR3aa: CASKPSGRSYEQYF
abundance: .; j_gene: TRBJ1-2; d_gene: .; v_gene: TRBV19; CDR3nt: TGTGCCAGTAGTATTTTGAGGGGGACCTATGGCTACACCTTC; CDR3aa: CASSILRGTYGYTF
abundance: .; j_gene: TRBJ2-7; d_gene: TRBD2; v_gene: TRBV30; CDR3nt: TGTGCCTGGAGTGGATCAGTAGCGGGGCGATACGAGCAGTACTTC; CDR3aa: CAWSGSVAGRYEQYF
abundance: .; j_gene: TRBJ2-7; d_gene: .; v_gene: TRBV19; CDR3nt: TGTGCCAGTAACAAGGGGGTCGGCTTCGGGCAGTACTTC; CDR3aa: CASNKGVGFGQYF
abundance: .; j_gene: TRBJ1-2; d_gene: TRBD1; v_gene: TRBV19; CDR3nt: TGTGCCAGTGGGAGGGACAGGGGAAACTATGGCTACACCTTC; CDR3aa: CASGRDRGNYGYTF
abundance: .; j_gene: TRBJ1-1; d_gene: TRBD1; v_gene: TRBV7-6; CDR3nt: TGTGCCAGCAGCCGCACAGGGGCCACTGAAGCTTTCTTT; CDR3aa: CASSRTGATEAFF
abundance: .; j_gene: TRBJ2-7; d_gene: TRBD2; v_gene: TRBV4-3; CDR3nt: TGCGCCAGCAGCCAAGGATATAGCAGGCTAGCGGGAGGAGGAGAGCAGTACTTC; CDR3aa: CASSQGYSRLAGGGEQYF
abundance: .; j_gene: TRBJ1-1; d_gene: TRBD1; v_gene: TRBV7-8; CDR3nt: TGTGCCAGCAGCTTAGAGGGACAGTGGGATGAAGCTTTCTTT; CDR3aa: CASSLEGQWDEAFF
abundance: .; j_gene: TRBJ1-2; d_gene: .; v_gene: TRBV7-2; CDR3nt: TGTGCCAGCAGTCCTGAGCCGGAGGGGTCTGACTATGGCTACACCTTC; CDR3aa: CASSPEPEGSDYGYTF
abundance: .; j_gene: TRBJ1-6; d_gene: TRBD1; v_gene: TRBV19; CDR3nt: TGTGCCAGTAGCCAGGGACAGGGTTTTTCACCCCTCCACTTT; CDR3aa: CASSQGQGFSPLHF